This T cell receptor (beta chain) was recovered during a study of post-analysis software for immune sequencing data. Across the study: Relapsing-remitting, secondary progressive and progressive-relapsing multiple sclerosis were all included among the disease courses. Study observations and caveats: Five or six TRBV segments appeared more often in patients than in controls, and TRBV5-6, TRBV5-1 and TRBV20-1 were among these.

About this clonotype itself: Its antigen is as yet unknown.

cDNA libraries of TCR beta carried unique molecular identifiers. Via MiXCR, TCRdb re-called the PCR reads, giving one row per CDR3 protein. The sample lists 450,000 to 650,000 distinct CDR3 sequences, 40% to 50% seen once, with 1.5% to 2% in the top ten. This CDR3 comprises 14 residues. Germline CDR1 WNHNN, CDR2 SYGVQD (reference sequence). Trimming took off 2 bases at V and 4 bases at J, with 11 bases between the two ends. This sequence originates from a girl aged 10 to 17 with multiple sclerosis. The rearrangement joins TRBV10-1 to TRBJ2-5, with D perhaps TRBD2 (6 bases). Sequencing was performed on blood. CDR3 region: CASSEGGIPETQYF. CDR3 coding DNA: TGCGCCAGCAGTGAGGGCGGGATACCAGAGACCCAGTACTTC.